The present T cell receptor (beta chain) was sequenced within a study of post-analysis software for immune sequencing data. Study information: There were relapsing-remitting, secondary progressive and progressive-relapsing multiple sclerosis among the disease courses included.

Each TCR beta cDNA library carried unique molecular identifiers. TCRdb ran MiXCR on the PCR reads and lists one entry per CDR3 protein. The sample consists of hundreds of thousands of distinct CDR3 sequences, roughly 27% of them appearing once. Regarding the study as a whole: In patients, TRBV5-6, TRBV5-1 and TRBV20-1 belonged to five or six TRBV segments found more frequently than in controls. Normalized Chao1 diversity in multiple sclerosis patients fell significantly below that of controls. With F measure, samples from one preparation batch clustered together strongly.

This clonotype was counted a few times. The antigen remains unidentified. V dropped 6 bases and J dropped 4; count of bases not matched to a gene: 9. The CDR3 sequence is 14 residues long. CDR1 is DFQATT, CDR2 SNEGSKA, per germline (reference sequence). The clonotype was recovered from a girl aged 5 to 17 with multiple sclerosis. The sequenced sample was blood. J is TRBJ2-1 and V is TRBV20-1, with 7 bases matching TRBD2. The chain's CDR3 is CSAEGGSQYNEQFF. The CDR3 DNA reads as TGCAGTGCCGAAGGCGGGAGTCAATACAATGAGCAGTTCTTC.